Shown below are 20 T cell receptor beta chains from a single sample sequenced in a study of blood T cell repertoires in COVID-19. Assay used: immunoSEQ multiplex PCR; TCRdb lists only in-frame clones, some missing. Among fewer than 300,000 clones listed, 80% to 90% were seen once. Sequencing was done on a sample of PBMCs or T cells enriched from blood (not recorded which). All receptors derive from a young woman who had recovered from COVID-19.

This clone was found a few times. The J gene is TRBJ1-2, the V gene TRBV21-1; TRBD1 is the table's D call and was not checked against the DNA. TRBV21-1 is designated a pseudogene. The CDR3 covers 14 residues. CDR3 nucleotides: TGTGCCAGCAGCAAAGAAGGGGGCCGGAGGAGCTACACCTTC. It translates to CASSKEGGRRSYTF.

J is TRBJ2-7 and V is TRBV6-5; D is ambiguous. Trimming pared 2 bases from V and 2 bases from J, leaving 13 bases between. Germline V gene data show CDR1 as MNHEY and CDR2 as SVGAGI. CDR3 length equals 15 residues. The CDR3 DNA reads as TGTGCCAGCAGTTACACATCCCCCTCACCCTACGAGCAGTACTTC. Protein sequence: CASSYTSPSPYEQYF.

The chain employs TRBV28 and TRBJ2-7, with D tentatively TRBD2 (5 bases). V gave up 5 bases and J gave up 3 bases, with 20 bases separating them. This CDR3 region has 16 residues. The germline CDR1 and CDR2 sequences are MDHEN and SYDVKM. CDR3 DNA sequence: TGTGCCAGCAGTCCTAGCTTAGGAGCTCCCTACTACGAGCAGTACTTC. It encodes CASSPSLGAPYYEQYF.

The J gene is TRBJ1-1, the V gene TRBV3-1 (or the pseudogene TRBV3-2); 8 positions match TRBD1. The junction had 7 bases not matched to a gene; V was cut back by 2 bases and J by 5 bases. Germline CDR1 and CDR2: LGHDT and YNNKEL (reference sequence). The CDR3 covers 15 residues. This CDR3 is CASSQSDRVGTEAFF. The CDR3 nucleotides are TGTGCCAGCAGCCAATCGGACAGGGTTGGAACTGAAGCTTTCTTT.

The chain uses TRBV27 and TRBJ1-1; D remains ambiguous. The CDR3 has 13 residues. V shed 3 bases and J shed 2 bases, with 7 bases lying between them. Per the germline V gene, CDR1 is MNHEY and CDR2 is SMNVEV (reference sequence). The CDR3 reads CASSLGANTEAFF. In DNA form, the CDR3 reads TGTGCCAGCAGTTTGGGAGCTAACACTGAAGCTTTCTTT.

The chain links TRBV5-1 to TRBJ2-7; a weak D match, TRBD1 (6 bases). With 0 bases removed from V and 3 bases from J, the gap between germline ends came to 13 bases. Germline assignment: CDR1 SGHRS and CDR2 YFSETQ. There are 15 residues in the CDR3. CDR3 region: CASSLVWDTVYEQYF. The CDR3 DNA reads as TGCGCCAGCAGCTTGGTTTGGGACACTGTCTACGAGCAGTACTTC.

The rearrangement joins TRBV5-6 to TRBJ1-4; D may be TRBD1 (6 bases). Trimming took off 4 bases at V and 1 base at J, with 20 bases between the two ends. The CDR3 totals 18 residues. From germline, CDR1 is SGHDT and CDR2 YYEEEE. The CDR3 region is CASSVWGGEEGTNEKLFF. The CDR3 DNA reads TGTGCCAGCAGCGTTTGGGGGGGCGAAGAAGGAACTAATGAAAAACTGTTTTTT.

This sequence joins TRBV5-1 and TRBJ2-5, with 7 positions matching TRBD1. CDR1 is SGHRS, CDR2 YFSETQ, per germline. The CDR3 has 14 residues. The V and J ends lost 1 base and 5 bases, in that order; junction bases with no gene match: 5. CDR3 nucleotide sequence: TGCGCCAGCAGCTTGACAGGGGAAGGGGAGACCCAGTACTTC. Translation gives CASSLTGEGETQYF.

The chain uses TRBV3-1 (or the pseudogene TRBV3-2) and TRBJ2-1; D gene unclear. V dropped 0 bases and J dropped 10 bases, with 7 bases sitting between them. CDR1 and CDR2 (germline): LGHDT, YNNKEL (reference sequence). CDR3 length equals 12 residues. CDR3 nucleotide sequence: TGTGCCAGCAGCCAAGATGTGCTAGAGCAGTTCTTC. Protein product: CASSQDVLEQFF.

CDR3 loop: CASSLETGYNEQFF. The DNA for the CDR3 is TGTGCCAGCAGCTTAGAAACGGGGTACAATGAGCAGTTCTTC. The chain joins TRBV11-1 to TRBJ2-1, with a weak D call TRBD2 (5 bases). This CDR3 has 14 amino acids. CDR1 is SGHAT, CDR2 FQDESV, per germline (reference sequence). Trimming took off 1 base at V and 4 bases at J, with 8 bases between the two ends.

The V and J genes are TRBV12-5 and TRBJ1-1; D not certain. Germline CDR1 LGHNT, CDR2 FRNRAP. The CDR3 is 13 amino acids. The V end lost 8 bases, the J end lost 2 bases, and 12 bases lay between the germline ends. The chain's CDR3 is CASCTSFNTEAFF. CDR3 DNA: TGTGCTAGTTGCACGAGCTTTAACACTGAAGCTTTCTTT.

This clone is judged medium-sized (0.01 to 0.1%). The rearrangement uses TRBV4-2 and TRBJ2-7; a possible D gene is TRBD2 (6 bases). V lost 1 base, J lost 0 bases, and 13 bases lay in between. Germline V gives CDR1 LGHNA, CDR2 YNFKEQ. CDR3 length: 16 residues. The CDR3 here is CASSQATGTGSYEQYF. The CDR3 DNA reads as TGTGCCAGCAGCCAAGCGACCGGGACTGGCTCCTACGAGCAGTACTTC.

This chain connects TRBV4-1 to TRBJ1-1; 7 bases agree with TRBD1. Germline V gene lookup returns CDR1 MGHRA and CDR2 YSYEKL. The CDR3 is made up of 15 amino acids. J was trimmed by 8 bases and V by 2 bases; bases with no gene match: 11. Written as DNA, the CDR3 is TGCGCCAGCAGCCAACCGGGACAGTTGATTGTCGAAGCTTTCTTT. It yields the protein CASSQPGQLIVEAFF.

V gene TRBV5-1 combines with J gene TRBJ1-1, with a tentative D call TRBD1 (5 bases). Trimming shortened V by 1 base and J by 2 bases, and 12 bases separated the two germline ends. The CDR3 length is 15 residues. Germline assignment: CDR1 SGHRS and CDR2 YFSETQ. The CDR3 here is CASSLYVTGNTEAFF. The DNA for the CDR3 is TGCGCCAGCAGCTTGTATGTTACAGGAAACACTGAAGCTTTCTTT.

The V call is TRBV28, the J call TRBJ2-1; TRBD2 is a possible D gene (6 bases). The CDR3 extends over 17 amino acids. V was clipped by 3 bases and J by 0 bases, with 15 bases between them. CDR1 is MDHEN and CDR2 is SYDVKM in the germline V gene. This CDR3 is CASSLGLAGSSYNEQFF. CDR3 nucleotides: TGTGCCAGCAGTTTGGGCCTCGCCGGGAGCTCCTACAATGAGCAGTTCTTC. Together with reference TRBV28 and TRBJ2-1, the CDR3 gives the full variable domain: DVKVTQSSRYLVKRTGEKVFLECVQDMDHENMFWYRQDPGLGLRLIYFSYDVKMKEKGDIPEGYSVSREKKERFSLILESASTNQTSMYLCASSLGLAGSSYNEQFFGPGTRLTVL.

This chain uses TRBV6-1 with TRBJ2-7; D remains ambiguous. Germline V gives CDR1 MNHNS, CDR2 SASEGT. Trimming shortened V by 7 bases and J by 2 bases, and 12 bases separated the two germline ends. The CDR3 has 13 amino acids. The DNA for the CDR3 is TGTGCCAGCACCAGAGGTCACACCTACGAGCAGTACTTC. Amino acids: CASTRGHTYEQYF.

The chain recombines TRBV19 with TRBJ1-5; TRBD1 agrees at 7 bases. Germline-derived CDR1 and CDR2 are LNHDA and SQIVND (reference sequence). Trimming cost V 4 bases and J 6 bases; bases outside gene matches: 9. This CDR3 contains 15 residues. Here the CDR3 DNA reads TGTGCCAGTAGTAAGGTCAGGGGGAGAGGTCAGCCCCAGCATTTT. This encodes CASSKVRGRGQPQHF.

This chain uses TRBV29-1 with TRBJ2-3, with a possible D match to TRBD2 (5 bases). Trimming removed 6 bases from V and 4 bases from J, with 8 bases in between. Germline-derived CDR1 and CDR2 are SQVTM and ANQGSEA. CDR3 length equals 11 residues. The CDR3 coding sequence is TGCAGCGTCGCGCGGGCAGATACGCAGTATTTT. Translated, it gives CSVARADTQYF.

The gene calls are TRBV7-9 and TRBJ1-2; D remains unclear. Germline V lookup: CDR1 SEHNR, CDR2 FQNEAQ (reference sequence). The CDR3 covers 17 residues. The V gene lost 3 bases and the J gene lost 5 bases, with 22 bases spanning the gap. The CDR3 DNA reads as TGTGCCAGCAGCTTGAGGGAATTGGTTGTGAACCAGTATGGCTACACCTTC. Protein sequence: CASSLRELVVNQYGYTF.

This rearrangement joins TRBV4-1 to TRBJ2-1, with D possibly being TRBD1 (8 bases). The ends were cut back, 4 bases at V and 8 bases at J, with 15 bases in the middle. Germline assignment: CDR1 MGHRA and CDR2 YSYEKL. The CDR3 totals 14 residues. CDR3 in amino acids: CASSLRTGRDEQFF. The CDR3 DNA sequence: TGCGCCAGCAGCCTTCGGACAGGGAGGGATGAGCAGTTCTTC.